Here is one T cell receptor beta chain with its context. Antigen specificity is unknown. The table came from immunoSEQ multiplex PCR; TCRdb's copy has only in-frame clones and leaves some out. The profile shows around 94,000 clones, roughly 88% of them singletons. The data were taken from a study of OX40 agonist ivuxolimab in advanced cancers. Study overall: From 23 to 79 years was the age range, with a mean of about 56 years, and roughly 83% were male. General study results and limits: On average, CD8+ T cells had more expanded clones than CD4+. Low normalized T-cell clonal expansion also characterized some of the nonresponders. Clonal expansion by week 6 occurred in CD4+ and CD8+ blood T cells (at 0.1 to 3.0 mg/kg).

The sequence was obtained from an adult with an advanced solid tumor such as melanoma, head and neck, liver or kidney cancer. This sample comprised CD4+ or CD8+ T cells sorted from blood, obtained in a trial of the OX40 agonist ivuxolimab.

CDR3 in amino acids: CASSLAADYEQYF. The CDR3 bases are TGTGCCAGCAGTTTGGCGGCGGACTACGAGCAGTACTTC. The chain has TRBV6-6 and TRBJ2-7, with D hard to call. V was trimmed by 4 bases and J by 3 bases, leaving 10 bases between them. Germline-derived CDR1 and CDR2 are MNHNY and SVGAGI (reference sequence). This CDR3 has 13 residues.